Here is one T cell receptor (beta chain) with its context. Its antigen is not identified. The sample belongs to a study of blood T cells in healthy people across ages. Overall study findings and caveats: With unsorted PBMCs, a conclusive comparison of naive versus antigen-experienced cells was not possible. A greater number of naive CD4+ cells and higher diversity distinguished long-lived donors from aged donors. Across the age range, TCR beta diversity per million T cells fell in a roughly linear way.

Healthy Caucasians from Russia aged roughly 6 to 95 served as donors. A sample-barcoded 5' primer and a J-beta primer mix were used in a second PCR of about 6 to 11 cycles. In TCRdb, the 5' RACE reads were re-called with MiXCR into one record per CDR3 protein. Of just over 1 million distinct CDR3 sequences listed, less than 50% are singletons. The sample comprised blood. This TCR was recovered from a woman aged 55-70 years in good health.

The CDR3: CASSVGEIRDEQFF. CDR3 in DNA: TGTGCCAGCAGCGTAGGTGAGATCAGGGATGAGCAGTTCTTC. The gene calls are TRBV9 and TRBJ2-1; perhaps TRBD1 as D (5 bases). V was clipped by 0 bases and J by 8 bases, with 12 bases between them. CDR3 length equals 14 residues. CDR1 and CDR2 from the germline V gene are SGDLS and YYNGEE.